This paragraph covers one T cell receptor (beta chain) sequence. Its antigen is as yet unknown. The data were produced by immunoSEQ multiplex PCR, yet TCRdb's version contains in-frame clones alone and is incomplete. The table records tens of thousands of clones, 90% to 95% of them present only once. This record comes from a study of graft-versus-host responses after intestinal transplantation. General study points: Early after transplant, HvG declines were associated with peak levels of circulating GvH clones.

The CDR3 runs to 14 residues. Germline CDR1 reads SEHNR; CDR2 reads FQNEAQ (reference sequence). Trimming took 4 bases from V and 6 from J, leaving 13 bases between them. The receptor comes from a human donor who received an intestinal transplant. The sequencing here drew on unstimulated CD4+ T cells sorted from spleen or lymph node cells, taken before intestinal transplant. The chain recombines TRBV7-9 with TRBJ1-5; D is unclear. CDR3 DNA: TGTGCCAGCAGCTCAGACGTGGGGAGTCAGCCCCAGCATTTT. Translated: CASSSDVGSQPQHF.